This note documents a single TCR beta chain sequence. The record originates from a study of human T cells and chemical hapten exposure. CDR1 is SGHDT and CDR2 is YYEEEE in the germline V gene. The length of the CDR3 is 16 residues. The ends lost 2 bases at V and 6 bases at J; junction bases unmatched: 7. Using its own MiXCR run on the RACE reads, TCRdb lists one record per CDR3 protein. The sample holds about 80,000 distinct CDR3 sequences; roughly 7.6% are singletons and the top ten take about 1.4%. Specified time point: patch test 1, 2 weeks after DPC sensitization. Documented treatment: therapeutic diphenylcyclopropenone sensitization with weekly scalp DPC.

The clonotype comes from a woman aged 25-40 years with alopecia areata. Some clones in this sample may be carry-over from other donors' samples. This material consisted of whole blood, taken in connection with sensitization to the hapten diphenylcyclopropenone (DPC). The chain couples TRBV5-6 to TRBJ2-1, with 11 nucleotides matching TRBD2. The CDR3 loop reads CASSFRLGLAGNEQFF. Written as DNA, the CDR3 is TGTGCCAGCAGCTTCAGGTTAGGACTAGCGGGCAATGAGCAGTTCTTC. Drawing the rest from reference TRBV5-6 and TRBJ2-1, the complete variable domain is DAGVTQSPTHLIKTRGQQVTLRCSPKSGHDTVSWYQQALGQGPQFIFQYYEEEERQRGNFPDRFSGHQFPNYSSELNVNALLLGDSALYLCASSFRLGLAGNEQFFGPGTRLTVL.